This T cell receptor beta chain comes out of a study of cytomegalovirus exposure and HLA in healthy donors. Per the germline V gene, CDR1 is SGHRS and CDR2 is YFSETQ. V lost 0 bases and J 4 bases, leaving 13 bases between the germline ends. This CDR3 has 16 amino acids. PCR primers comprised 60 Vbeta and 13 Jbeta primers. Clones were read by immunoSEQ multiplex PCR, and TCRdb kept only the in-frame ones, dropping some. Among some 150,000 clones listed, around 76% were seen once. For this clone: Its antigen is undetermined.

The study's findings and limits: A later analysis linked a missense DCLRE1C variant to TCR beta V- and J-gene trimming. The classifier was said to identify cytomegalovirus status with high specificity and sensitivity.

Healthy bone marrow donors made up the donors. Input material: PBMCs. The rearrangement links TRBV5-1 to TRBJ2-2, with TRBD2 as a possible D gene (5 bases). The source of this sequence is a woman aged 25 to 39 in good health and CMV-seropositive. As DNA, the CDR3 is TGCGCCAGCAGCTTGGGGGAGAGGGCCGCCACCGGGGAGCTGTTTTTT. Translating it yields CASSLGERAATGELFF.